This T cell receptor (beta chain) comes out of a study of cytomegalovirus exposure and HLA in healthy donors. The CDR3 has 15 amino acids. Germline CDR1 reads SGHRS; CDR2 reads YFSETQ. V lost 3 bases and J 1 base, leaving 13 bases between the germline ends. Primers for the PCR totalled 60 Vbeta and 13 Jbeta. Measured with immunoSEQ multiplex PCR; TCRdb has only the in-frame clones, and not every one. The sample carries 200,000 to 250,000 clones, approximately 83% recorded once. This clone is a singleton in its sample. This clonotype was obtained from a girl aged 5-17 years in good health and CMV-seronegative. The sample consisted of PBMCs. The chain uses TRBV5-1 and TRBJ1-1; D gene unclear. CDR3 in DNA: TGCGCCAGCAGCTATGGGCCCGCGGGGAACACTGAAGCTTTCTTT. As protein: CASSYGPAGNTEAFF.